This T cell receptor beta chain was captured by sequencing in a study of blood T cell repertoires in COVID-19. Study-wide context: Collection of acute and convalescent COVID-19 samples took place in the United States, Italy and Spain.

Original processing methods: The authors estimated nucleated cell counts from reference gene primer amplification. The data were produced by immunoSEQ multiplex PCR, yet TCRdb's version contains in-frame clones alone and is incomplete. V and J calls and clone size come straight from that table; D and trimming were deduced from the DNA. The sample consists of about 170,000 clones, approximately 86% of them appearing once. The CDR3 has 14 residues. The J segment lost 8 bases and the V segment lost 4 bases, leaving 11 bases of the junction unmatched. Germline V gene data show CDR1 as SGHRS and CDR2 as YFSETQ.

The source material was peripheral blood. The chain is built from TRBV5-1 and TRBJ1-2, with TRBD1 matching 7 bases. The sequence came from an elderly woman with COVID-19, enrolled during active disease. The chain's CDR3 is CASSINRGMQGYTF. In DNA, the CDR3 is TGCGCCAGCAGCATTAACAGGGGTATGCAGGGCTACACCTTC.